These T cell receptor beta chains were read from a single sample in a study of T cell repertoires in ileal Crohn's disease. The data were produced by immunoSEQ multiplex PCR, yet TCRdb's version contains in-frame clones alone and is incomplete. The table shows about 7,400 clones, with around 81% occurring only once. The sequenced sample was ileal tissue. These TCRs come from an adult with Crohn's disease. CDR3s include the opening cysteine and the closing phenylalanine or tryptophan. D genes are given only for firm matches. Clone size is shown for a subset of rows, as once, few, many or a class of expanded clone.

abundance: -; j_gene: TRBJ1-4; v_gene: TRBV11-2; d_gene: -; CDR3nt: TGTGCCAGCAGCTTAGACGGGGGGAGCGGGAAACTGTTTTTT; CDR3aa: CASSLDGGSGKLFF
abundance: -; j_gene: TRBJ2-2; v_gene: TRBV9; d_gene: -; CDR3nt: TGTGCCAGCAGCGACGGGGGATTTCCGAACACCGGGGAGCTGTTTTTT; CDR3aa: CASSDGGFPNTGELFF
abundance: -; j_gene: TRBJ2-1; v_gene: TRBV20-1; d_gene: -; CDR3nt: TGCAGTGCTAGCTTGTACAATGAGCAGTTCTTC; CDR3aa: CSASLYNEQFF
abundance: -; j_gene: TRBJ2-1; v_gene: TRBV25-1; d_gene: TRBD1; CDR3nt: TGTGCCAGCAGTGGGGGAAACAGGGGGTCCTACAATGAGCAGTTCTTC; CDR3aa: CASSGGNRGSYNEQFF
abundance: -; j_gene: TRBJ2-7; v_gene: TRBV10-3; d_gene: TRBD1; CDR3nt: TGTGCCATCAGTGCGGGACAGGGATACGAGCAGTACTTC; CDR3aa: CAISAGQGYEQYF
abundance: -; j_gene: TRBJ2-7; v_gene: TRBV11-2; d_gene: -; CDR3nt: TGTGCCAGCAGCTTAGCGGCGGCCTACGAGCAGTACTTC; CDR3aa: CASSLAAAYEQYF
abundance: -; j_gene: TRBJ2-7; v_gene: TRBV7-9; d_gene: -; CDR3nt: TGTGCCAGCAGCTTAGACACCTACGAGCAGTACTTC; CDR3aa: CASSLDTYEQYF
abundance: -; j_gene: TRBJ2-2; v_gene: TRBV5-1; d_gene: -; CDR3nt: TGCGCCAGCAGCTTAGAAGGGGCCGGGGAGCTGTTTTTT; CDR3aa: CASSLEGAGELFF
abundance: -; j_gene: TRBJ2-1; v_gene: TRBV6-1; d_gene: -; CDR3nt: TGTGCCAGCAGAATACAAACCAGCTCCTACAATGAGCAGTTCTTC; CDR3aa: CASRIQTSSYNEQFF
abundance: few; j_gene: TRBJ2-5; v_gene: TRBV29-1; d_gene: -; CDR3nt: TGCAGCGTTGGTCAGGGAAGTTCCCAGTACTTC; CDR3aa: CSVGQGSSQYF
abundance: -; j_gene: TRBJ2-2; v_gene: TRBV2; d_gene: TRBD1; CDR3nt: TGTGCCAGCAGTGAGACAGGGCAGGGGACCGGGGAGCTGTTTTTT; CDR3aa: CASSETGQGTGELFF
abundance: -; j_gene: TRBJ2-2; v_gene: TRBV7-3; d_gene: -; CDR3nt: TGTGCCAGCAGCTTAACCGGGACGAACACCGGGGAGCTGTTTTTT; CDR3aa: CASSLTGTNTGELFF
abundance: once; j_gene: TRBJ1-2; v_gene: TRBV29-1; d_gene: TRBD1; CDR3nt: TGCAGCGTGGGGGACAGGGGGCATGGCTACACCTTC; CDR3aa: CSVGDRGHGYTF
abundance: -; j_gene: TRBJ1-3; v_gene: TRBV25-1; d_gene: TRBD1; CDR3nt: TGTGCCAGCAGTGAAACGGGTCGAAGGACAGGCTTTAACACCATATATTTT; CDR3aa: CASSETGRRTGFNTIYF
abundance: -; j_gene: TRBJ2-5; v_gene: TRBV15; d_gene: -; CDR3nt: TGTGCCACCAGCAGAGCTGGGGCAGGGGCGGAGACCCAGTACTTC; CDR3aa: CATSRAGAGAETQYF
abundance: -; j_gene: TRBJ1-1; v_gene: TRBV20-1; d_gene: -; CDR3nt: TGCAGTGCTAGTCAGGGCACTGAAGCTTTCTTT; CDR3aa: CSASQGTEAFF
abundance: few; j_gene: TRBJ1-2; v_gene: TRBV14; d_gene: TRBD1; CDR3nt: TGTGCCAGCAGCCCTGGGACAGGCATTGGCTACACCTTC; CDR3aa: CASSPGTGIGYTF
abundance: -; j_gene: TRBJ2-7; v_gene: TRBV6-5; d_gene: TRBD1; CDR3nt: TGTGCCAGCAGTCCTGACAGGGCGAGATCCTACGAGCAGTACTTC; CDR3aa: CASSPDRARSYEQYF